Listed below are T cell receptor beta chains from one sample, sequenced in a study of blood T cell repertoires in COVID-19. Sequenced by immunoSEQ multiplex PCR; TCRdb stores in-frame clones only, minus some. The sample has 100,000 or so clones, about 86% seen once; the top ten hold roughly 2.7%. Sequenced input: PBMCs or T cells enriched from blood (not recorded which). These receptors originate from a woman in her 50s who had recovered from COVID-19. CDR3s include the opening cysteine and the closing phenylalanine or tryptophan. Fields, in order: V gene, D gene, clone size, J gene, CDR3 protein, CDR3 DNA. The D gene is left open where the match is weak. Size values are once, few and many counts, or a class for expanded clones, and some rows have none.

>TRBV5-1|TRBD1|.|TRBJ1-5
CASSKDRDQPQHF
TGCGCCAGCAGCAAGGACAGGGACCAGCCCCAGCATTTT
>TRBV6-5|.|.|TRBJ1-1
CASSPTGQRAFF
TGTGCCAGCAGTCCGACAGGCCAGCGAGCTTTCTTT
>TRBV9|TRBD2|.|TRBJ2-5
CASSVGLAGAETQYF
TGTGCCAGCAGCGTAGGACTAGCGGGAGCAGAGACCCAGTACTTC
>TRBV5-1|TRBD1|.|TRBJ1-2
CASSLELTGEGYTF
TGCGCCAGCAGCTTGGAACTGACAGGGGAGGGCTACACCTTC
>TRBV5-1|.|.|TRBJ1-4
CASSAGPNEKLFF
TGCGCCAGCAGCGCGGGGCCCAATGAAAAACTGTTTTTT
>TRBV2|TRBD1|once|TRBJ1-2
CASSVPEGQNYGYTF
TGTGCCAGCAGCGTCCCCGAGGGACAGAACTATGGCTACACCTTC
>TRBV3-1/TRBV3-2|.|once|TRBJ1-2
CASSQDAELSGYTF
TGTGCCAGCAGCCAAGACGCTGAGCTGTCGGGCTACACCTTC
>TRBV11-1|.|.|TRBJ1-1
CASSYLDWDTEAFF
TGTGCCAGCAGCTACTTGGACTGGGACACTGAAGCTTTCTTT
>TRBV5-6|.|.|TRBJ2-5
CASSSNRGTQYF
TGTGCCAGCAGCTCCAATCGGGGGACCCAGTACTTC
>TRBV7-3|TRBD2|many|TRBJ2-1
CASSEIAGGNNEQFF
TGTGCCAGCAGCGAAATAGCGGGGGGGAACAATGAGCAGTTCTTC
>TRBV27|TRBD2|.|TRBJ2-7
CASSSLAGTRSASGPVGVPYEQYF
TGTGCCAGCAGTTCCCTGGCTGGGACACGGTCGGCTAGCGGGCCAGTTGGGGTTCCCTACGAGCAGTACTTC
>TRBV5-1|.|.|TRBJ2-5
CASSHETGQETQYF
TGCGCCAGCAGCCACGAGACGGGGCAAGAGACCCAGTACTTC
>TRBV11-2|.|.|TRBJ2-7
CASSLRGKSYEQYF
TGTGCCAGCAGCTTAAGGGGGAAAAGCTACGAGCAGTACTTC
>TRBV6-5|TRBD1|few|TRBJ2-7
CASSYSWTGGSEQYF
TGTGCCAGCAGTTACTCGTGGACAGGGGGAAGTGAGCAGTACTTC
>TRBV27|.|.|TRBJ2-4
CASSTTRKPIGIAKNIQYF
TGTGCCAGCAGCACTACTAGAAAGCCAATAGGGATAGCCAAAAACATTCAGTACTTC
>TRBV19|TRBD1|once|TRBJ1-1
CASRDRGFEAFF
TGTGCCAGTCGGGACAGGGGGTTTGAAGCTTTCTTT
>TRBV5-6|.|.|TRBJ1-5
CASSRGFSSNQPQHF
TGTGCCAGCAGCCGAGGATTTAGTAGCAATCAGCCCCAGCATTTT
>TRBV7-2|.|.|TRBJ2-2
CASSLASGITGELFF
TGTGCCAGCAGCTTAGCTAGCGGCATCACCGGGGAGCTGTTTTTT
>TRBV28|.|.|TRBJ1-1
CASRPGTTGSEAFF
TGTGCCAGCCGACCCGGGACAACAGGCTCCGAAGCTTTCTTT
>TRBV27|TRBD2|.|TRBJ2-3
CASSLLGAASGVRDTQYF
TGTGCCAGCAGTCTCCTCGGGGCGGCTAGCGGGGTGAGAGATACGCAGTATTTT
>TRBV5-1|TRBD1|.|TRBJ1-2
CASSLEDLDRGRGYTF
TGCGCCAGCAGCTTGGAAGATTTGGACAGGGGGCGTGGCTACACCTTC
>TRBV19|TRBD2|.|TRBJ2-3
CASSIRPSGGTDTQYF
TGTGCCAGTAGTATACGGCCTAGCGGGGGCACAGATACGCAGTATTTT
>TRBV11-2|.|.|TRBJ2-7
CASSSRLGSDEQYF
TGTGCCAGCAGCTCCCGACTGGGTTCGGACGAGCAGTACTTC
>TRBV15|.|few|TRBJ1-2
CATSRGLGYGYTF
TGTGCCACCAGCAGGGGGCTCGGCTATGGCTACACCTTC
>TRBV11-1|TRBD1|.|TRBJ1-1
CASSLTSQGVRTEAFF
TGTGCCAGCAGCTTAACCAGTCAGGGGGTAAGGACTGAAGCTTTCTTT
>TRBV28|.|.|TRBJ1-5
CASRGLGPPWDQPQHF
TGTGCCAGCAGAGGATTGGGCCCGCCTTGGGATCAGCCCCAGCATTTT
>TRBV19|.|.|TRBJ1-5
CASMGGSHQPQHF
TGTGCCAGTATGGGGGGGTCCCATCAGCCCCAGCATTTT
>TRBV28|.|.|TRBJ1-3
CASSSTGISGNTIYF
TGTGCCAGCAGTTCTACAGGAATCTCTGGAAACACCATATATTTT
>TRBV19|.|once|TRBJ1-1
CASSIAPGGTEAFF
TGTGCCAGTAGTATCGCCCCGGGTGGTACTGAAGCTTTCTTT
>TRBV7-8|TRBD2|once|TRBJ2-7
CASRPSGAYEQYF
TGTGCCAGCAGACCCAGCGGGGCCTACGAGCAGTACTTC
>TRBV6-5|.|.|TRBJ1-5
CASSYSRYSNQPQHF
TGTGCCAGCAGTTACTCGAGATATAGCAATCAGCCCCAGCATTTT
>TRBV7-9|.|.|TRBJ2-5
CASSPQRSGETQYF
TGTGCCAGCAGCCCGCAGAGGTCTGGAGAGACCCAGTACTTC
>TRBV3-1/TRBV3-2|.|.|TRBJ2-7
CASSRLASSSFEQYF
TGTGCCAGCAGCCGGTTAGCATCATCCTCATTCGAGCAGTACTTC
>TRBV30|TRBD1|.|TRBJ1-5
CAWSVTGTGGFQPQHF
TGTGCCTGGAGTGTCACCGGGACAGGGGGCTTTCAGCCCCAGCATTTT
>TRBV19|TRBD1|.|TRBJ2-3
CASSIGQGAADTQYF
TGTGCCAGTAGTATAGGACAGGGGGCCGCAGATACGCAGTATTTT
>TRBV9|TRBD1|.|TRBJ1-1
CASSVGQGGALNTEAFF
TGTGCCAGCAGCGTAGGACAGGGGGGAGCGTTGAACACTGAAGCTTTCTTT
>TRBV10-3|TRBD2|once|TRBJ2-3
CATTEGLAGGPGTDTQYF
TGTGCCACCACTGAGGGACTAGCGGGGGGGCCGGGCACAGATACGCAGTATTTT
>TRBV6-5|TRBD1|.|TRBJ1-2
CASRIPGTGGGYTF
TGTGCCAGCAGAATCCCCGGGACAGGGGGGGGCTACACCTTC
>TRBV3-1/TRBV3-2|.|.|TRBJ2-3
CASSHTEGTDTQYF
TGTGCCAGCAGCCACACGGAGGGCACAGATACGCAGTATTTT
>TRBV5-1|TRBD2|once|TRBJ2-1
CASSSSGTSGRSPFF
TGCGCCAGCAGCTCTTCTGGGACTAGCGGGAGATCACCGTTCTTC
>TRBV6-5|TRBD2|.|TRBJ2-5
CAAIAGQETQYF
TGTGCCGCGATAGCGGGCCAAGAGACCCAGTACTTC
>TRBV3-1/TRBV3-2|.|.|TRBJ2-3
CASSLRLFPRSDTQYF
TGTGCCAGCAGCCTTCGTCTGTTTCCCCGTTCGGATACGCAGTATTTT
>TRBV18|TRBD1|.|TRBJ1-5
CASSSSLTGSEGQPQHF
TGTGCCAGCTCATCCTCCTTGACAGGGAGCGAGGGTCAGCCCCAGCATTTT
>TRBV5-8|TRBD2|.|TRBJ2-5
CARGLAGGPKETQYF
TGTGCCAGAGGACTAGCGGGAGGGCCTAAAGAGACCCAGTACTTC
>TRBV24-1|TRBD1|.|TRBJ2-3
CATSEQQGAADTQYF
TGTGCCACCAGTGAACAACAGGGGGCCGCAGATACGCAGTATTTT